This is a list of T cell receptor beta chains from one sample in a study of OX40 agonist ivuxolimab in advanced cancers. The table came from immunoSEQ multiplex PCR; TCRdb's copy has only in-frame clones and leaves some out. The sample lists 25,000 to 30,000 clones; about 82% were seen once. The sequencing here drew on CD4+ or CD8+ T cells sorted from blood, taken in a trial of the OX40 agonist ivuxolimab. Receptors were obtained from an adult with an advanced solid tumor such as melanoma, head and neck, liver or kidney cancer. CDR3s include the opening cysteine and the closing phenylalanine or tryptophan. The order of the fields is D gene, V gene, J gene, clone size, CDR3 DNA, CDR3 protein. D genes are given only for firm matches. Expanded clones are given a class, and other clones once, few, many or no size at all.

-	TRBV5-1	TRBJ1-1	-	TGCGCCAGCAGCTTGGCCCTCGGATCTGAAGCTTTCTTT	CASSLALGSEAFF
-	TRBV4-1	TRBJ2-2	-	TGCGCCAGCAGCCGGGGGAATACCGGGGAGCTGTTTTTT	CASSRGNTGELFF
-	TRBV19	TRBJ1-1	-	TGTGCCAGTAGTATTTCGAGGAACACTGAAGCTTTCTTT	CASSISRNTEAFF
-	TRBV4-1	TRBJ1-2	-	TGCGCCAGCAGCCAAGATAATGGCTACACCTTC	CASSQDNGYTF
TRBD1	TRBV28	TRBJ2-7	-	TGTGCCAGCAGTTTAACCGGGACAGTCTCCTACGAGCAGTACTTC	CASSLTGTVSYEQYF
-	TRBV19	TRBJ1-5	few	TGTGCCAGTAGTTGGGGGGCTCATAGCAATCAGCCCCAGCATTTT	CASSWGAHSNQPQHF
-	TRBV9	TRBJ1-1	-	TGTGCCAGCAGCGTAGTAGGGCACCTTGGCGTGAACACTGAAGCTTTCTTT	CASSVVGHLGVNTEAFF
TRBD1	TRBV5-1	TRBJ2-5	-	TGCGCCAGCAGCGGGGCCCCAAGGGGGCGACCACAAGAGACCCAGTACTTC	CASSGAPRGRPQETQYF
-	TRBV11-3	TRBJ1-1	-	TGTGCCAGCAGCTTAGGGATGAACACTGAAGCTTTCTTT	CASSLGMNTEAFF
-	TRBV7-9	TRBJ1-5	-	TGTGCCAGCAGCTTAGACAGCAATCAGCCCCAGCATTTT	CASSLDSNQPQHF
-	TRBV2	TRBJ1-5	-	TGTGCCAGCAGGGCCGAGGGGAGCAATCAGCCCCAGCATTTT	CASRAEGSNQPQHF
-	TRBV28	TRBJ1-5	-	TGTGCCAGCAGTTTTAGGGGGGGGCAGCCCCAGCATTTT	CASSFRGGQPQHF
-	TRBV4-1	TRBJ1-1	-	TGCGCCAGCAGCCAAGTGGGGGCGGGGATGAACACTGAAGCTTTCTTT	CASSQVGAGMNTEAFF
TRBD1	TRBV5-1	TRBJ2-7	-	TGCGCCAGCAGCTCCCTCGAGACAGGGTTCTACTACGAGCAGTACTTC	CASSSLETGFYYEQYF
TRBD1	TRBV7-9	TRBJ1-3	-	TGTGCCAGCAGCTTATATATGGGGACAGAAGCTGGAAACACCATATATTTT	CASSLYMGTEAGNTIYF
-	TRBV30	TRBJ1-1	-	TGTGCCTCCCAGCGGCTGAGCGGCACTGAAGCTTTCTTT	CASQRLSGTEAFF
-	TRBV6-6	TRBJ2-2	-	TGTGCCAGCAGTTACGGGGGCAGGGCTAGCGGGGAGCTGTTTTTT	CASSYGGRASGELFF
-	TRBV7-2	TRBJ2-1	-	TGTGCCAGCAGCTTAGATTTTTACACCTCCTACAATGAGCAGTTCTTC	CASSLDFYTSYNEQFF
-	TRBV4-2	TRBJ2-1	-	TGTGCCAGCAGCCACCCGGGAAACAATGAGCAGTTCTTC	CASSHPGNNEQFF
-	TRBV19	TRBJ2-2	-	TGTGCCAGTAGGGAGGGGCCGGGCACCGGGGAGCTGTTTTTT	CASREGPGTGELFF
-	TRBV6-4	TRBJ2-1	-	TGTGCCAGCAGTGACCGGGACAACAATGAGCAGTTCTTC	CASSDRDNNEQFF
-	TRBV30	TRBJ2-1	-	TGTGCCTGCTCTGAAGCGGTGTCTGGGGATGAGCAGTTCTTC	CACSEAVSGDEQFF
-	TRBV7-9	TRBJ2-7	-	TGTGCCAGCAGCCTCGCTAGCAGTGGGGCCTACGAGCAGTACTTC	CASSLASSGAYEQYF
TRBD2	TRBV7-9	TRBJ2-1	-	TGTGCCAGCAGCTTGGCTAGCGGGGGCACCCCTCAGTTCTTC	CASSLASGGTPQFF
-	TRBV10-3	TRBJ2-2	-	TGTGCCATCAGTGAACCCGGACAGCAGAACACCGGGGAGCTGTTTTTT	CAISEPGQQNTGELFF
-	TRBV27	TRBJ2-3	-	TGTGCCAGCACCAGGAACGGGTACACAGATACGCAGTATTTT	CASTRNGYTDTQYF
-	TRBV30	TRBJ1-2	-	TGTGCCTGGATCCCTCAGTGGACAGAAAACTATGGCTACACCTTC	CAWIPQWTENYGYTF
TRBD1	TRBV15	TRBJ1-2	-	TGTGCCACCAGCAGAGATCGGGACAGGGGGCCCAATGGCTACACCTTC	CATSRDRDRGPNGYTF
-	TRBV6-5	TRBJ2-7	-	TGTGCCAGCAGTTACGGCTCAGCCTCCTACGAGCAGTACTTC	CASSYGSASYEQYF
TRBD1	TRBV7-7	TRBJ2-5	few	TGTGCTAGCAGCATCGGGACAGGGAGGGAGACCCAGTACTTC	CASSIGTGRETQYF
TRBD1	TRBV5-5	TRBJ1-6	-	TGTGCCAGCAGCTTGACAGGGGTTGATTCACCCCTCCACTTT	CASSLTGVDSPLHF
TRBD1	TRBV18	TRBJ2-3	-	TGTGCCAGCTCACCACCGGAGGGACAGGGGTCTTGGGATACGCAGTATTTT	CASSPPEGQGSWDTQYF
-	TRBV21-1	TRBJ2-1	-	TGTGCCAGCAGCGGAAGGCCTTCCAGGGGAGTGGACAATGAGCAGTTCTTC	CASSGRPSRGVDNEQFF
-	TRBV6-5	TRBJ1-1	-	TGTGCCAGCAGAGATTACGACCGCCCGTACACTGAAGCTTTCTTT	CASRDYDRPYTEAFF
TRBD1	TRBV10-3	TRBJ1-2	-	TGTGCCATCAGTGAGTCTGAGACAGGGGGATTCTTGAATGGCTACACCTTC	CAISESETGGFLNGYTF
-	TRBV7-4	TRBJ2-6	-	TGTGCCAGCAGCGAGAACAACAGCTCACAAAGTCGGGCCAACGTCCTGACTTTC	CASSENNSSQSRANVLTF
-	TRBV9	TRBJ1-1	-	TGTGCCAGCAGCACTGATGGGGGGACTGAAGCTTTCTTT	CASSTDGGTEAFF
TRBD2	TRBV27	TRBJ2-1	-	TGTGCCAGCAGTTCCCCGCGGGAGGTTTACAATGAGCAGTTCTTC	CASSSPREVYNEQFF
TRBD1	TRBV19	TRBJ1-6	-	TGTGCCAGTAGTTTACAGGGGAATTCACCCCTCCACTTT	CASSLQGNSPLHF
-	TRBV10-3	TRBJ1-5	once	TGTGCCATCAGTGAGTCCTGGACCGGGACGGATAGCAATCAGCCCCAGCATTTT	CAISESWTGTDSNQPQHF
-	TRBV7-7	TRBJ2-7	-	TGTGCCAGCAGCTCGGCAGGGTCCTACGAGCAGTACTTC	CASSSAGSYEQYF
-	TRBV2	TRBJ2-7	-	TGTGCCAGCAGTCCTCCGGTAGTAGCGGTCTGGGAGCAGTACTTC	CASSPPVVAVWEQYF
-	TRBV30	TRBJ2-3	-	TGTGCCTGGAGTGTAATGGGTTCGGGGTTAGATACGCAGTATTTT	CAWSVMGSGLDTQYF
-	TRBV27	TRBJ2-3	-	TGTGCCAGCAGTCCATCTTTGCCACGAAGCACAGATACGCAGTATTTT	CASSPSLPRSTDTQYF
TRBD1	TRBV19	TRBJ2-7	-	TGTGCCAGTAGTGCGGGCTCAGGGGGATTCTACGAGCAGTACTTC	CASSAGSGGFYEQYF
TRBD1	TRBV19	TRBJ1-2	-	TGTGCCAGTAGTATCGATGGACAGGGAAATATCGGTGGCTACACCTTC	CASSIDGQGNIGGYTF
-	TRBV11-2	TRBJ2-3	-	TGTGCCAGCAGCTTAGACAGGGATAGCACAGATACGCAGTATTTT	CASSLDRDSTDTQYF
-	TRBV19	TRBJ1-2	few	TGTGCCAGTAGTATGGGCCCGGATGGCTACACCTTC	CASSMGPDGYTF
TRBD1	TRBV27	TRBJ2-7	once	TGTGCCAGCAGTGTAAGACAGGGGGCCCCCTACGAGCAGTACTTC	CASSVRQGAPYEQYF
-	TRBV11-3	TRBJ2-1	-	TGTGCCAGCGCGAGGAGTGAGCAGTTCTTC	CASARSEQFF
-	TRBV2	TRBJ1-1	-	TGTGCCAGCAGGGAGGGAAACACTGAAGCTTTCTTT	CASREGNTEAFF
TRBD1	TRBV19	TRBJ2-1	-	TGTGCCAGTAGTATAGGGACAGGGAACACTGAGCAGTTCTTC	CASSIGTGNTEQFF
-	TRBV7-9	TRBJ2-6	-	TGTGCCAGCAGCCAGGGAAGGGGTGGGGCCAACGTCCTGACTTTC	CASSQGRGGANVLTF
-	TRBV5-4	TRBJ2-7	-	TGTGCCAGCAGCCCTGGGGCCGGCGGGGAGCAGTACTTC	CASSPGAGGEQYF
TRBD2	TRBV9	TRBJ2-3	-	TGTGCCAGCAGCGTCAGCGTCCTAGCGGTAGGAGATACGCAGTATTTT	CASSVSVLAVGDTQYF
TRBD2	TRBV6-5	TRBJ2-7	-	TGTGCCAGCAGTTCCGGACTAGCGGTCAACGAGCAGTACTTC	CASSSGLAVNEQYF
-	TRBV13	TRBJ2-3	-	TGTGCCAGCAGCTTAGGCCCGAGGGGGACACACACAGATACGCAGTATTTT	CASSLGPRGTHTDTQYF